The 28 T cell receptor beta chains listed next were all sequenced from one sample in a study of blood T cell repertoires in COVID-19. Sequenced by immunoSEQ multiplex PCR; TCRdb stores in-frame clones only, minus some. The sample holds some 150,000 clones, about 82% seen once. The material sequenced was peripheral blood. Source of these receptors: a woman aged 55-75 years with acute or convalescent COVID-19.

The genes are TRBV9 and TRBJ1-1; 9 bases map to TRBD1. Looked up from germline, CDR1 is SGDLS and CDR2 is YYNGEE. The junction had 9 bases not matched to a gene; V was cut back by 4 bases and J by 5 bases. The CDR3 covers 15 residues. CDR3 bases: TGTGCCAGCAGCATCGTGACAGGGGGAAGGACTGAAGCTTTCTTT. Its translation is CASSIVTGGRTEAFF.

The chain is built from TRBV20-1 and TRBJ2-3, with 10 bases lining up with TRBD2. Germline values: CDR1 DFQATT, CDR2 SNEGSKA (reference sequence). V shed 3 bases, J shed 2 bases, and the junction held 5 bases outside the gene matches. CDR3 length: 15 amino acids. The CDR3 loop is CSASQAGGSTDTQYF. Here the CDR3 DNA reads TGCAGTGCTAGTCAAGCGGGGGGGTCCACAGATACGCAGTATTTT.

This clone was recorded only once. This chain links TRBV7-8 with TRBJ2-7; TRBD1 aligns across 9 bases. The CDR3 spans 16 residues. J was trimmed by 3 bases and V by 5 bases; bases with no gene match: 11. CDR1 SGHVS and CDR2 FQNEAQ come from the germline V gene. The CDR3 DNA reads TGTGCCAGCAGCCCATACCTGGACAGGGGATACTACGAGCAGTACTTC. It yields the protein CASSPYLDRGYYEQYF.

The chain recombines TRBV27 with TRBJ2-3; 11 bases agree with TRBD2. V shed 0 bases, J shed 12 bases, and the junction held 14 bases outside the gene matches. Germline CDR1 and CDR2: MNHEY and SMNVEV (reference sequence). There are 17 residues in the CDR3. CDR3 in DNA: TGTGCCAGCAGTTTATCGCGATGGTTCCTAGCGGGGGGAGATCAGTATTTT. It translates to CASSLSRWFLAGGDQYF.

In this sample, this clone turned up a few times. The J gene is TRBJ2-1, the V gene TRBV30; D unresolved. Trimming shortened V by 2 bases and J by 7 bases, and 9 bases separated the two germline ends. Germline CDR1 GTSNPN, CDR2 SVGIG (reference sequence). The CDR3 has 12 amino acids. This CDR3 is CAWSTGRNEQFF. The CDR3 nucleotides are TGTGCCTGGAGTACCGGCAGGAATGAGCAGTTCTTC.

The chain links TRBV4-2 to TRBJ2-2; D is possibly TRBD1 (5 bases). CDR3 length: 15 amino acids. V dropped 2 bases and J dropped 6 bases, with 13 bases sitting between them. CDR1 and CDR2 (germline): LGHNA, YNFKEQ. CDR3 bases: TGTGCCAGCAGCCAACGCTCAGGGCTGCCCGGGGAGCTGTTTTTT. Protein: CASSQRSGLPGELFF.

The rearrangement links TRBV5-4 to TRBJ2-1, with 11 bases lining up with TRBD2. With 2 bases clipped from V and 6 bases from J, the junction kept 4 bases outside the gene matches. Germline CDR1 reads SGHNT; CDR2 reads YYREEE (reference sequence). The CDR3 contains 15 residues. CDR3 residues: CASSFSGGEFNEQFF. As DNA, the CDR3 is TGTGCCAGCAGCTTTAGCGGGGGGGAGTTCAATGAGCAGTTCTTC. Supplemented by reference TRBV5-4 and TRBJ2-1, the full variable domain reads ETGVTQSPTHLIKTRGQQVTLRCSSQSGHNTVSWYQQALGQGPQFIFQYYREEENGRGNFPPRFSGLQFPNYSSELNVNALELDDSALYLCASSFSGGEFNEQFFGPGTRLTVL.

This chain connects TRBV28 to TRBJ1-6, with D perhaps TRBD1 (6 bases). The CDR3 is 18 residues long. Germline assignment: CDR1 MDHEN and CDR2 SYDVKM. V gave up 3 bases and J gave up 0 bases, with 15 bases separating them. In DNA form, the CDR3 reads TGTGCCAGCAGTTTCGTCAGGGGCCCGAGCTCCTATAATTCACCCCTCCACTTT. Amino acids: CASSFVRGPSSYNSPLHF.

V and J are TRBV18 and TRBJ2-1, with TRBD2 matching over 8 bases. Germline V gives CDR1 KGHSH, CDR2 LQKENI. This CDR3 is built from 15 residues. Trimming cost V 3 bases and J 4 bases; bases outside gene matches: 5. In nucleotides, the CDR3 is TGTGCCAGCTCACCCAAAGCGGGGGTGTACAATGAGCAGTTCTTC. Protein product: CASSPKAGVYNEQFF.

The count of this clone is one. This chain joins TRBV7-9 and TRBJ1-2, with 10 bases lining up with TRBD1. CDR1 and CDR2 (germline): SEHNR, FQNEAQ (reference sequence). The V and J ends lost 6 bases and 8 bases, in that order; junction bases with no gene match: 3. The CDR3 length is 12 residues. Here the CDR3 reads CASRTGGRGYTF. The CDR3 region has the DNA TGTGCCAGCAGGACAGGGGGCCGAGGCTACACCTTC.

The rearrangement links TRBV19 to TRBJ1-5; 8 bases agree with TRBD1. The CDR3 covers 17 residues. Germline trimming cut 2 bases from V and 3 bases from J; bases unmatched to any gene: 9. Germline V gene lookup returns CDR1 LNHDA and CDR2 SQIVND (reference sequence). CDR3 sequence: CASSIILSGGINQPQHF. DNA for the CDR3: TGTGCCAGTAGTATAATTCTTTCAGGGGGCATCAATCAGCCCCAGCATTTT.

The chain is built from TRBV14 and TRBJ1-1, with TRBD1 matching 7 bases. After removal of 4 bases from V and 4 bases from J, the junction contained 9 bases not matched to a gene. This CDR3 is built from 15 residues. Germline CDR1 SGHDN, CDR2 FVKESK. CDR3 residues: CASSLNTGVSTEAFF. CDR3 nucleotides: TGTGCCAGCAGCCTTAATACAGGGGTGAGCACTGAAGCTTTCTTT.

This chain uses TRBV6-1 with TRBJ1-2, with a possible D match to TRBD1 (6 bases). The CDR3 has 16 residues. Trimming removed 4 bases from V and 4 bases from J, with 19 bases in between. Germline V lookup: CDR1 MNHNS, CDR2 SASEGT. The CDR3 region is CASSARTDSPVYGYTF. The CDR3 DNA reads as TGTGCCAGCAGTGCTAGGACAGATTCTCCCGTCTATGGCTACACCTTC.

The J gene is TRBJ2-7, the V gene TRBV5-1, with D perhaps TRBD2 (6 bases). The CDR3 is made up of 14 amino acids. With 3 bases removed from V and 2 bases from J, the gap between germline ends came to 12 bases. Germline CDR1 SGHRS, CDR2 YFSETQ. The CDR3 is CASSSLANPYEQYF. The CDR3 coding sequence is TGCGCCAGCAGCTCCCTAGCGAATCCCTACGAGCAGTACTTC.

The gene calls are TRBV27 and TRBJ1-6; unclear D gene. The V gene lost 3 bases and the J gene lost 0 bases, with 21 bases spanning the gap. Germline CDR1 reads MNHEY; CDR2 reads SMNVEV (reference sequence). This CDR3 has 20 residues. CDR3 nucleotide sequence: TGTGCCAGCAGTTTTAGCACCGAATCGCCGATCTTCTCCTATAATTCACCCCTCCACTTT. Protein sequence: CASSFSTESPIFSYNSPLHF.

This chain links TRBV15 with TRBJ2-1, with 11 positions matching TRBD2. The V and J ends lost 2 bases and 5 bases, in that order; junction bases with no gene match: 8. This CDR3 has 17 residues. The germline V gene has CDR1 LNHNV and CDR2 YYDKDF (reference sequence). The CDR3 bases are TGTGCCACCAGCAGATACGGACTAGCGGGTAGGGACAATGAGCAGTTCTTC. Amino acid sequence: CATSRYGLAGRDNEQFF.

V gene TRBV4-2 combines with J gene TRBJ1-4, with D maybe TRBD1 (6 bases). Germline values: CDR1 LGHNA, CDR2 YNFKEQ. V was shortened by 0 bases and J by 7 bases, with 15 bases between the two germline ends. The CDR3 has 16 residues. The CDR3 is CASSQDPRGEGEKLFF. In nucleotides, the CDR3 is TGTGCCAGCAGCCAAGATCCCAGGGGCGAAGGTGAAAAACTGTTTTTT.

As to this clone: The same CDR3 can be traced to other DNA sequences in this sample. The V call is TRBV5-1, the J call TRBJ2-7, with 7 bases lining up with TRBD1. CDR1 is SGHRS, CDR2 YFSETQ, per germline. This CDR3 has 13 amino acids. Trimming removed 0 bases from V and 3 bases from J; junction bases left unmatched: 0. DNA of the CDR3: TGCGCCAGCAGCTTGGACAGGGGCTACGAGCAGTACTTC. Protein product: CASSLDRGYEQYF.

The V and J genes are TRBV4-1 and TRBJ1-5; D gene ambiguous. V lost 1 base and J lost 4, with 5 bases in between. Germline CDR1 MGHRA, CDR2 YSYEKL. The CDR3 sequence is 13 residues long. CDR3: CASSQVRNQPQHF. The CDR3 coding sequence is TGCGCCAGCAGCCAAGTCAGAAATCAGCCCCAGCATTTT.

The chain uses TRBV27 and TRBJ1-6; D ambiguous. The V gene's germline CDR1 is MNHEY and CDR2 SMNVEV (reference sequence). The CDR3 is 13 amino acids. The germline V and J ends were trimmed by 6 bases and 6 bases, with 9 bases remaining between them. CDR3 protein: CASSSRGNSPLHF. Written as DNA, the CDR3 is TGTGCCAGCAGCTCCCGGGGTAATTCACCCCTCCACTTT.

The V and J genes are TRBV7-6 and TRBJ2-3; TRBD2 matches at 12 bases. V lost 3 bases and J lost 3; bases outside the gene matches: 7. CDR3 length equals 17 residues. Per germline, CDR1 SGHVS and CDR2 FNYEAQ. The CDR3 DNA sequence: TGTGCCAGCAGCTTGCTCGCTAGCGGGGGGGCTACAGATACGCAGTATTTT. Translating gives CASSLLASGGATDTQYF.

The chain uses TRBV5-1 and TRBJ1-3; TRBD1 agrees at 10 bases. CDR1 SGHRS and CDR2 YFSETQ come from the germline V gene. The CDR3 runs 14 residues. With 4 bases clipped from V and 6 bases from J, the junction kept 4 bases outside the gene matches. CDR3 protein: CASSAGTGVNTIYF. The CDR3 DNA reads as TGCGCCAGCAGCGCCGGGACAGGGGTAAACACCATATATTTT.

The chain carries TRBV3-1 (or the pseudogene TRBV3-2) and TRBJ2-7, with 7 nucleotides matching TRBD1. From germline, CDR1 is LGHDT and CDR2 YNNKEL (reference sequence). CDR3 size: 16 residues. V was pared by 2 bases and J by 3 bases, with 10 bases of the junction left unmatched. In DNA form, the CDR3 reads TGTGCCAGCAGCCAAAGGGACAGCGATATGCTCTACGAGCAGTACTTC. Its protein is CASSQRDSDMLYEQYF.

This sequence joins TRBV9 and TRBJ1-2; TRBD1 matches 8 bases. The CDR3 covers 12 residues. Unmatched junction bases numbered 5, after V lost 5 bases and J lost 8 bases. Germline CDR1 and CDR2: SGDLS and YYNGEE. The CDR3 reads CASRTGARGYTF. The CDR3 nucleotides read TGTGCCAGCAGGACAGGGGCACGGGGCTACACCTTC.

This sequence joins TRBV27 and TRBJ2-1, with no clear D. The CDR3 covers 15 residues. Germline V gene data show CDR1 as MNHEY and CDR2 as SMNVEV (reference sequence). V shed 5 bases and J shed 3 bases, with 14 bases lying between them. The CDR3 reads CASSIENTLYNEQFF. Written as DNA, the CDR3 is TGTGCCAGCAGTATAGAGAATACGCTCTACAATGAGCAGTTCTTC.

The chain joins TRBV9 to TRBJ2-1; 9 bases fit TRBD1. The V and J ends lost 5 bases and 3 bases, in that order; junction bases with no gene match: 6. CDR1 and CDR2 from the germline V gene are SGDLS and YYNGEE. This CDR3 has 15 residues. The CDR3 protein is CASRGGQGGYNEQFF. The CDR3, as DNA: TGTGCCAGCAGGGGGGGACAGGGAGGCTACAATGAGCAGTTCTTC. The whole variable domain, filled in from reference TRBV9 and TRBJ2-1, reads DSGVTQTPKHLITATGQRVTLRCSPRSGDLSVYWYQQSLDQGLQFLIQYYNGEERAKGNILERFSAQQFPDLHSELNLSSLELGDSALYFCASRGGQGGYNEQFFGPGTRLTVL.

The CDR3 DNA sequence: TGTGCCAGCAGCCACACCCGGGAGTACTACACCTTC. Protein sequence: CASSHTREYYTF. The chain carries TRBV21-1 and TRBJ1-2. TRBV21-1 constitutes a pseudogene. The CDR3 runs 12 residues.

The chain combines TRBV19 with TRBJ2-5, with 7 bases matching TRBD2. This CDR3 spans 13 amino acids. V lost 6 bases and J lost 3; bases outside the gene matches: 4. Germline V gene lookup returns CDR1 LNHDA and CDR2 SQIVND (reference sequence). The DNA of the CDR3 is TGTGCCAGTAGCCCCCGGGGGGAAGAGACCCAGTACTTC. Translated: CASSPRGEETQYF.